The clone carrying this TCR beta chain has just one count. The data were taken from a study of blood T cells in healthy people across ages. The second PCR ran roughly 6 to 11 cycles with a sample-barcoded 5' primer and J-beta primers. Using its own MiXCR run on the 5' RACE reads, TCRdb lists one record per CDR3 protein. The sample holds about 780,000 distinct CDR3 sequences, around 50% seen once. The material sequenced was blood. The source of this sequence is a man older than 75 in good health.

CDR3 region: CASSLVGAQRQETQYF. Here the CDR3 DNA reads TGCGCCAGCAGCTTGGTGGGGGCTCAACGGCAAGAGACCCAGTACTTC. V and J are TRBV5-1 and TRBJ2-7; weak D call: TRBD1 (6 bases). The last part of the DNA fits TRBJ2-5 better; the J call may be wrong. Germline lookup yields CDR1 SGHRS and CDR2 YFSETQ. This CDR3 comprises 16 residues.